This is a list of T cell receptor beta chains from one sample in a study of T-cell reconstitution after alpha-beta-depleted transplantation in children. TCRdb ran MiXCR on the PCR reads and lists one entry per CDR3 protein. Of 700,000 to 950,000 distinct CDR3 sequences detected, approximately 15% appear once; the ten largest clones hold 5%. The sequencing used PBMCs, mostly from graft donor cells, collected 360 days after TCRalphabeta/CD19-depleted stem cell transplant. The receptors originated from a male patient younger than 18 who had a stem cell transplant for acute lymphoblastic leukemia, so the T cells may come from the graft donor. CDR3s include the opening cysteine and the closing phenylalanine or tryptophan. A D gene is named only where the DNA matches it firmly. Clone size is given for some rows only: seen once, a few or many times, or a class if the clone is expanded.

j_gene	v_gene	d_gene	abundance	CDR3aa	CDR3nt
TRBJ2-2	TRBV6-5	TRBD2	-	CASSYRTSGRWELFF	TGTGCCAGCAGTTATCGGACTAGCGGGAGGTGGGAGCTGTTTTTT
TRBJ1-5	TRBV28	TRBD1	-	CASLRGSGGRGNQPQHF	TGTGCCAGCCTCAGGGGGTCCGGGGGTAGGGGCAATCAGCCCCAGCATTTT
TRBJ2-1	TRBV25-1	-	-	CASSELIGVAYNEQFF	TGTGCCAGCAGTGAACTCATAGGTGTCGCCTACAATGAGCAGTTCTTC
TRBJ2-7	TRBV5-5	-	-	CASSSDRPPSYEQYF	TGTGCCAGCAGCTCCGACAGGCCTCCTTCCTACGAGCAGTACTTC
TRBJ2-7	TRBV12-3/TRBV12-4	TRBD1	few	CASSPGQGAFSYEQYF	TGTGCCAGCAGTCCGGGACAGGGGGCTTTCTCCTACGAGCAGTACTTC
TRBJ1-1	TRBV12-3/TRBV12-4	-	few	CASRIQGWGKPEAFF	TGTGCCAGCAGAATACAGGGTTGGGGAAAGCCTGAAGCTTTCTTT
TRBJ2-5	TRBV5-1	-	few	CASSLGSTGHQETQYF	TGCGCCAGCAGCTTAGGTTCAACAGGGCACCAAGAGACCCAGTACTTC
TRBJ2-1	TRBV20-1	-	-	CSARDDNNEQFF	TGCAGTGCAAGGGACGACAACAATGAGCAGTTCTTC
TRBJ2-1	TRBV5-1	TRBD1	-	CASTYQTGSYNEQFF	TGCGCCAGCACCTATCAGACAGGGTCATACAATGAGCAGTTCTTC
TRBJ2-1	TRBV12-3/TRBV12-4	TRBD1	-	CASSFSIGGGIDNEQFF	TGTGCCAGCAGTTTTTCTATAGGGGGCGGTATCGACAATGAGCAGTTCTTC
TRBJ2-1	TRBV7-3	-	-	CASSRGGTSYNEQFF	TGTGCCAGCAGCCGAGGCGGGACCTCCTACAATGAGCAGTTCTTC
TRBJ2-7	TRBV12-3/TRBV12-4	-	few	CASSLGMVTEQYF	TGTGCCAGCAGTTTAGGGATGGTAACCGAGCAGTACTTC
TRBJ2-6	TRBV27	-	-	CASSFHPSGANVLTF	TGTGCCAGCAGTTTTCATCCCTCTGGGGCCAACGTCCTGACTTTC
TRBJ2-3	TRBV11-2	TRBD1	few	CASSLIRRTGASTDTQYF	TGTGCCAGCAGCTTAATCCGGCGAACAGGGGCCAGCACAGATACGCAGTATTTT
TRBJ2-1	TRBV5-1	TRBD2	-	CASSPETSGISYEQFF	TGCGCCAGCAGCCCCGAGACTAGCGGGATATCGTATGAGCAGTTCTTC
TRBJ2-5	TRBV4-2	TRBD2	few	CASSQLAGGPGETQYF	TGTGCCAGCAGCCAACTAGCGGGAGGGCCCGGAGAGACCCAGTACTTC
TRBJ2-3	TRBV20-1	-	many	CSARNPGQPSTDTQYF	TGCAGTGCTAGGAATCCCGGACAACCTAGCACAGATACGCAGTATTTT
TRBJ2-2	TRBV24-1	TRBD2	-	CATKASGTGELFF	TGTGCCACCAAGGCTAGCGGGACCGGGGAGCTGTTTTTT
TRBJ2-1	TRBV11-3	-	-	CASSLEWREGDEQFF	TGTGCCAGCAGCTTAGAATGGCGGGAAGGGGATGAGCAGTTCTTC
TRBJ2-7	TRBV24-1	TRBD1	-	CATSDLRTGEQYF	TGTGCCACCAGTGATTTGAGGACAGGCGAGCAGTACTTC
TRBJ1-4	TRBV5-6	TRBD1	-	CASSQQGRREKLFF	TGTGCCAGCAGCCAACAGGGGCGGAGGGAAAAACTGTTTTTT
TRBJ2-2	TRBV24-1	TRBD1	few	CATSDFYWTGTGELFF	TGTGCCACCAGTGATTTCTATTGGACAGGGACCGGGGAGCTGTTTTTT
TRBJ2-2	TRBV7-6	TRBD2	many	CASSSLGLAGVAGELFF	TGTGCCAGCAGCTCCTTAGGACTAGCGGGAGTCGCCGGGGAGCTGTTTTTT
TRBJ2-1	TRBV20-1	-	many	CSARGLRSCFF	TGCAGTGCTAGAGGTCTTAGGAGTTGTTTCTTC
TRBJ1-2	TRBV27	-	few	CASSSAGVYGYTF	TGTGCCAGCAGTTCCGCAGGGGTCTATGGCTACACCTTC
TRBJ1-1	TRBV12-3/TRBV12-4	-	few	CASSFASALNTEAFF	TGTGCCAGCAGTTTCGCGTCAGCTCTTAACACTGAAGCTTTCTTT
TRBJ1-5	TRBV12-3/TRBV12-4	-	-	CASSLGEGGNQPQHF	TGTGCCAGCAGCCTAGGGGAGGGCGGCAATCAGCCCCAGCATTTT
TRBJ2-2	TRBV12-3/TRBV12-4	TRBD2	many	CASKLLAANTGELFF	TGTGCCAGCAAACTACTAGCGGCGAACACCGGGGAGCTGTTTTTT
TRBJ1-2	TRBV6-1	-	few	CASSVTVQLYGYTF	TGTGCCAGCAGTGTGACCGTACAGCTTTATGGCTACACCTTC
TRBJ1-1	TRBV11-1	-	-	CASTTWAGGMNTEAFF	TGTGCCAGCACCACCTGGGCGGGGGGGATGAACACTGAAGCTTTCTTT
TRBJ2-1	TRBV5-1	TRBD2	many	CASSLEGLADYNEQFF	TGCGCCAGCAGCTTGGAGGGACTAGCGGATTACAATGAGCAGTTCTTC
TRBJ2-1	TRBV29-1	TRBD2	-	CSVEDRAGGLSEQFF	TGCAGCGTTGAAGATCGGGCGGGAGGGTTGAGTGAGCAGTTCTTC
TRBJ2-1	TRBV14	-	-	CASSQVALGSYNEQFF	TGTGCCAGCAGCCAAGTTGCGCTGGGCTCCTACAATGAGCAGTTCTTC
TRBJ2-4	TRBV4-1	-	-	CASSQGRHALKNIQYF	TGCGCCAGCAGCCAAGGAAGGCACGCCTTGAAAAACATTCAGTACTTC
TRBJ2-1	TRBV20-1	TRBD2	few	CSARDPGTSVLNEQFF	TGCAGTGCTAGAGATCCGGGGACTAGCGTTTTAAATGAGCAGTTCTTC
TRBJ1-2	TRBV29-1	-	many	CSVGGYGYTF	TGCAGCGTTGGGGGCTATGGCTACACCTTC
TRBJ2-1	TRBV25-1	-	few	CASSEYISDEQFF	TGTGCCAGCAGTGAATATATCAGCGATGAGCAGTTCTTC
TRBJ2-2	TRBV28	-	-	CASSLRPGRTTGELFF	TGTGCCAGCAGTTTACGGCCAGGGAGAACCACCGGGGAGCTGTTTTTT
TRBJ2-5	TRBV6-5	-	many	CASSYGGAETQYF	TGTGCCAGCAGTTACGGAGGAGCGGAGACCCAGTACTTC
TRBJ1-5	TRBV11-3	-	-	CASSLKDKTLNQPQHF	TGTGCCAGCAGCCTTAAGGACAAAACCTTAAATCAGCCCCAGCATTTT
TRBJ2-1	TRBV9	TRBD2	-	CASSYLAGGFGNNEQFF	TGTGCCAGCAGCTACCTAGCGGGAGGGTTCGGAAACAATGAGCAGTTCTTC
TRBJ2-1	TRBV20-1	-	-	CSARVATVGLAAVVNEQFF	TGCAGTGCTAGAGTAGCGACAGTAGGGCTAGCCGCCGTGGTGAATGAGCAGTTCTTC
TRBJ2-1	TRBV11-2	-	many	CASSLEAGFYNEQFF	TGTGCCAGCAGCTTAGAGGCCGGGTTCTACAATGAGCAGTTCTTC
TRBJ2-5	TRBV5-1	TRBD2	-	CASSLGQGLAVLPQETQYF	TGCGCCAGCAGCTTGGGACAGGGACTAGCGGTTCTACCTCAAGAGACCCAGTACTTC
TRBJ1-5	TRBV20-1	TRBD1	-	CSASGDRVNQPQHF	TGCAGTGCTAGTGGGGACAGGGTCAATCAGCCCCAGCATTTT
TRBJ1-1	TRBV20-1	-	many	CSAPDRMNTEAFF	TGCAGTGCCCCCGACAGGATGAACACTGAAGCTTTCTTT
TRBJ2-3	TRBV4-1	TRBD2	-	CAGSHPGLAGGTDTQYF	TGCGCCGGCAGCCATCCCGGACTAGCGGGAGGCACAGATACGCAGTATTTT
TRBJ2-3	TRBV7-9	TRBD2	-	CASRRSSGASTDTQYF	TGTGCCAGCAGGCGGAGTAGCGGGGCTAGCACAGATACGCAGTATTTT
TRBJ2-7	TRBV20-1	TRBD1	-	CSAPFDQGAYEQYF	TGCAGTGCCCCGTTCGATCAGGGGGCTTACGAGCAGTACTTC